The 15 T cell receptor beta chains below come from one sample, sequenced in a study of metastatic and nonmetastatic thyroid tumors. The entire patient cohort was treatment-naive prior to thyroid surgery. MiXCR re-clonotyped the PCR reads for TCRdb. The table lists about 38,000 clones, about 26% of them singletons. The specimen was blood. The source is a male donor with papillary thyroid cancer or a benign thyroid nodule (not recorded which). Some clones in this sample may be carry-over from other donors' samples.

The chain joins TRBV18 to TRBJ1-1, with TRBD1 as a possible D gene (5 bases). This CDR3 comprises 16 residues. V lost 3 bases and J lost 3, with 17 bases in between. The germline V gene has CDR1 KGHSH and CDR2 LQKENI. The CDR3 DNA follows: TGTGCCAGCTCACCGGGATGGCAGGGTTGGTACACTGAAGCTTTCTTT. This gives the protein CASSPGWQGWYTEAFF.

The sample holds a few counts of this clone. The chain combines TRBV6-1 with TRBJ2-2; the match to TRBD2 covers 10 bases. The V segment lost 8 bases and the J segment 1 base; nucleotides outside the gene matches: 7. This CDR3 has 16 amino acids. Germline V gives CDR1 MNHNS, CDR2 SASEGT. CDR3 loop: CASLQSGRENTGELFF. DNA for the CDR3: TGTGCCAGCCTACAAAGCGGGAGGGAGAACACCGGGGAGCTGTTTTTT.

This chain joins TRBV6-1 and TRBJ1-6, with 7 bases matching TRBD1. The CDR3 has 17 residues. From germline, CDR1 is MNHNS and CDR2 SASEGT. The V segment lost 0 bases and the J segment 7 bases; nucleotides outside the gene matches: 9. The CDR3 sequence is CASSEALPGQINSPLHF. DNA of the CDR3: TGTGCCAGCAGTGAAGCGCTTCCGGGACAGATAAATTCACCCCTCCACTTT.

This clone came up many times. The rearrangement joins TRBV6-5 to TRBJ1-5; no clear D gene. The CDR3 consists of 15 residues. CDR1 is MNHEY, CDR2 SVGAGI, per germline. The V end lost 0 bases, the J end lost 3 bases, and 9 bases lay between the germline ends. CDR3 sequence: CASSYSGRSNQPQHF. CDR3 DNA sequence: TGTGCCAGCAGTTACTCTGGACGGTCCAATCAGCCCCAGCATTTT.

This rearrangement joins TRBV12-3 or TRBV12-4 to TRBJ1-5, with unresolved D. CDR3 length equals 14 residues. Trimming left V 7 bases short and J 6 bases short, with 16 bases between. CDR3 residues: CASKETSVVQPQHF. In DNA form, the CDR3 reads TGTGCCAGCAAAGAAACCTCGGTCGTTCAGCCCCAGCATTTT.

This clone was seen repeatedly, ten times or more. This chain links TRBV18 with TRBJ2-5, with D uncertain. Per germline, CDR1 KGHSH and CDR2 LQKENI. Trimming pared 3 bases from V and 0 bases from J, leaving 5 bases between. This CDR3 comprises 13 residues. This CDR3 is CASSPRYQETQYF. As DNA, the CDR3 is TGTGCCAGCTCACCCAGGTACCAAGAGACCCAGTACTTC.

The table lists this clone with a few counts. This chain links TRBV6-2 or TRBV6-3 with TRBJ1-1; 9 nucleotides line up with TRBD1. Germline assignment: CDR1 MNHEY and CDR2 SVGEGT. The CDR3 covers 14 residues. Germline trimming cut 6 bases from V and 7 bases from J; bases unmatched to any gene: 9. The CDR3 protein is CASRYNRGPDEAFF. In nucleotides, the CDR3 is TGTGCCAGCAGGTACAACAGGGGGCCGGATGAAGCTTTCTTT.

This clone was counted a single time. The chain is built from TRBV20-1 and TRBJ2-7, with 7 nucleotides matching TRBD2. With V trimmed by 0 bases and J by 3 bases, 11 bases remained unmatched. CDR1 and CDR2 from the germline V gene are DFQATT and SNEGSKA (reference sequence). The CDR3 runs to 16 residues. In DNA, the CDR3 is TGCAGTGCTAGAGATATTCAGCGGGGTGAGGACTACGAGCAGTACTTC. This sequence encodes CSARDIQRGEDYEQYF.

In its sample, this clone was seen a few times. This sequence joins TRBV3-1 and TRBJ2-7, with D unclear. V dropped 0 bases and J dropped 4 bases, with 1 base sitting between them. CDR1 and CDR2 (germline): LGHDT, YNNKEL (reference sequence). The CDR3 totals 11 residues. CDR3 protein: CASSQEYEQYF. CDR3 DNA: TGTGCCAGCAGCCAAGAGTACGAGCAGTACTTC.

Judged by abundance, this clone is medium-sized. The DNA for the CDR3 is TGTGCCAGCAGCCCAGGGATCAACTACGAGCAGTACTTC. It yields the protein CASSPGINYEQYF. The V call is TRBV6-1, the J call TRBJ2-7; weak D call: TRBD1 (5 bases). This CDR3 spans 13 amino acids. The V and J ends lost 6 bases and 3 bases respectively, with 12 bases between them. The germline V gene encodes CDR1 MNHNS and CDR2 SASEGT.

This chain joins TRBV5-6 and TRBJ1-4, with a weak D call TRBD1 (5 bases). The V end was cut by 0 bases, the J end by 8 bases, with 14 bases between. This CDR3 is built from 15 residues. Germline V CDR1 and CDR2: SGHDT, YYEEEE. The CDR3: CASSLDRGMDEKLFF. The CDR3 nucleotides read TGTGCCAGCAGCTTGGATAGGGGAATGGACGAAAAACTGTTTTTT.

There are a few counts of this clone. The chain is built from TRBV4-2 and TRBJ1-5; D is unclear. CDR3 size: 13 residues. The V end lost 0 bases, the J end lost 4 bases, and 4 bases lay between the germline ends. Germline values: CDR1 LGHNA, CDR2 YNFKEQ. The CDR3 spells CASSQDSNQPQHF. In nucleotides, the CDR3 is TGTGCCAGCAGCCAAGATTCTAATCAGCCCCAGCATTTT.

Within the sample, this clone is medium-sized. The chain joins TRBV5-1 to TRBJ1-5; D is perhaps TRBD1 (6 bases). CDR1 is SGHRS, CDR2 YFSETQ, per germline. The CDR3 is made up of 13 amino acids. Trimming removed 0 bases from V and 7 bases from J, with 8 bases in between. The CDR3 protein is CASSLAQGQPQHF. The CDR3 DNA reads TGCGCCAGCAGCTTGGCACAGGGACAGCCCCAGCATTTT.

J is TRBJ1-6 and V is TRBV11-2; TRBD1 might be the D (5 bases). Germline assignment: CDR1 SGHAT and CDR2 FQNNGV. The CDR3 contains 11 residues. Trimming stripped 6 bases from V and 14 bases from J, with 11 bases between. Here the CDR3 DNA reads TGTGCCAGCAGGGCAGGGTTGGCCCTCCACTTT. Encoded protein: CASRAGLALHF.

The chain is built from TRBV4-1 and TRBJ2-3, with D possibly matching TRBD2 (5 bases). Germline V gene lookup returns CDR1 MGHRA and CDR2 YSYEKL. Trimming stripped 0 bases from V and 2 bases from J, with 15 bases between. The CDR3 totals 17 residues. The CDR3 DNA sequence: TGCGCCAGCAGCCAAGAGGGAGTAGCGAGTTCCACAGATACGCAGTATTTT. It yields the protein CASSQEGVASSTDTQYF.